This T cell receptor beta chain was recovered during a study of long-term antiretroviral therapy in people with HIV. Study findings and constraints: Compared with controls, HIV repertoires showed narrower CDR3 length ranges.

The table lists this clone with a count of one. Its antigen is unidentified. Runs used v3.0 of the immunoSEQ assay and were done at survey level. Here immunoSEQ multiplex PCR was the method, and the copy in TCRdb shows in-frame clones only, minus some. The sample consists of tens of thousands of clones, approximately 80% of them appearing once. The sequence derives from a man in his forties or fifties with HIV. This specimen was unsorted PBMCs, taken 0.3 years after starting antiretroviral therapy.

The CDR3, as DNA: TGTGCCAGCAGTTCACGGGAGACCCAGTACTTC. Protein: CASSSRETQYF. This chain connects TRBV7-9 to TRBJ2-5, with unresolved D. The CDR3 consists of 11 residues. The germline V gene has CDR1 SEHNR and CDR2 FQNEAQ (reference sequence). Trimming took off 6 bases at V and 5 bases at J, with 7 bases between the two ends.